This TCR beta chain was sequenced for a study of T cell changes during pregnancy in multiple sclerosis. Sequencing used immunoSEQ multiplex PCR; TCRdb keeps in-frame clones, though not all of them. Counted here are about 65,000 clones, 85% to 95% occurring once; the ten biggest clones make up approximately 3%. This specimen consisted of CD8+ T cells from peripheral blood mononuclear cells, obtained in the third trimester of pregnancy. The TCR originated in a female donor in good health, enrolled as a control in a pregnancy study.

The CDR3 coding sequence is TGTGCCAGCAGTTCCTCAGACAGTATGCTTAACTATGGCTACACCTTC. Residues: CASSSSDSMLNYGYTF. This chain links TRBV6-5 with TRBJ1-2, with a possible D match to TRBD1 (5 bases). Per germline, CDR1 MNHEY and CDR2 SVGAGI. With 4 bases removed from V and 1 base from J, the gap between germline ends came to 16 bases. This CDR3 has 16 residues.